Below are 23 T cell receptor beta chains sequenced from a single sample in a study of T cells expressing NK-cell markers. TCRdb re-called the 5' RACE reads and gives one entry per CDR3 protein, without DNA. This sample contains more than 400,000 distinct CDR3 sequences. Sequenced input: blood T cells: a sorted CD56 or NKG2C T cell subset, CD4+ or CD8+ T cells, or bulk PBMC T cells (not recorded which). These receptors came from a woman aged 18-70 years in good health.

The V gene is TRBV6-5, the J gene TRBJ1-2. Germline V gene data show CDR1 as MNHEY and CDR2 as SVGAGI. CDR3 size: 12 residues. The CDR3 is CASTAGPYGYTF.

V is TRBV5-6 and J is TRBJ2-7. Germline CDR1 reads SGHDT; CDR2 reads YYEEEE. The CDR3 contains 13 residues. CDR3: CASSLISRYEQYF.

The chain carries TRBV20-1 and TRBJ2-1; TCRdb picks TRBD2, but there is no DNA to check that call. The germline gives CDR1 DFQATT, CDR2 SNEGSKA (reference sequence). The CDR3 runs to 15 residues. The CDR3 loop reads CSARGGLAPTSEQFF.

J is TRBJ1-1 and V is TRBV18; there is no DNA to check the TCRdb D call of TRBD1. The CDR3 runs 14 residues. The germline gives CDR1 KGHSH, CDR2 LQKENI. The CDR3: CASSPGTVNTEAFF.

The chain is built from TRBV5-1 and TRBJ2-5; the D call from TCRdb, TRBD2, cannot be confirmed without DNA. The CDR3 covers 12 residues. Germline V gene lookup returns CDR1 SGHRS and CDR2 YFSETQ. Here the CDR3 reads CASSSSLGAQYF. Full variable domain (outside the CDR3, taken from reference TRBV5-1 and TRBJ2-5): KAGVTQTPRYLIKTRGQQVTLSCSPISGHRSVSWYQQTPGQGLQFLFEYFSETQRNKGNFPGRFSGRQFSNSRSEMNVSTLELGDSALYLCASSSSLGAQYFGPGTRLLVL.

The rearrangement links TRBV29-1 to TRBJ2-1; TCRdb gives TRBD2 as the D gene, but with no DNA this cannot be confirmed. The CDR3 spans 14 residues. Per the germline V gene, CDR1 is SQVTM and CDR2 is ANQGSEA. CDR3 region: CSVERDTSYNEQFF.

J is TRBJ1-5 and V is TRBV6-5; TCRdb selects TRBD1, and the lack of DNA leaves this call unchecked. Germline V CDR1 and CDR2: MNHEY, SVGAGI. The CDR3 runs 15 residues. CDR3 sequence reads: CASSSDRGRIQPQHF.

The gene calls are TRBV5-1 and TRBJ1-4; TCRdb selects TRBD1, and the lack of DNA leaves this call unchecked. This CDR3 is 14 amino acids long. The germline gives CDR1 SGHRS, CDR2 YFSETQ. The CDR3 sequence: CASSPVPGGEKLFF.

CDR3 amino acids: CATSRGGQGLTDTQYF. This chain joins TRBV15 and TRBJ2-3; the TCRdb call, TRBD1, lacks DNA for checking. CDR1 and CDR2 from the germline V gene are LNHNV and YYDKDF (reference sequence). The CDR3 extends over 16 amino acids.

This chain connects TRBV7-3 to TRBJ2-7; without DNA, the TCRdb call of TRBD2 cannot be checked. This CDR3 comprises 17 residues. Germline V gene lookup returns CDR1 SGHTA and CDR2 FQGTGA. The CDR3 sequence is CASSLTGPGTNSYEQYF.

This chain connects TRBV5-1 to TRBJ2-4. Germline V gives CDR1 SGHRS, CDR2 YFSETQ. The CDR3 is 14 residues long. CDR3 loop: CASSLGQVKNIQYF.

This chain connects TRBV29-1 to TRBJ1-4. CDR1 and CDR2 (germline): SQVTM, ANQGSEA. CDR3 length: 13 residues. The CDR3 sequence: CSGARDFGEKLFF.

The chain employs TRBV7-3 and TRBJ2-3; TCRdb designates TRBD2, a call that cannot be tested without DNA. The CDR3 sequence is 13 residues long. The germline CDR1 and CDR2 sequences are SGHTA and FQGTGA. The CDR3 sequence: CASSKTPEDTQYF.

This chain connects TRBV9 to TRBJ1-3; the TRBD1 assignment by TCRdb is unverifiable without DNA. The germline V gene encodes CDR1 SGDLS and CDR2 YYNGEE. The CDR3 has 12 residues. This CDR3 reads CASSVVGDTIYF. Based on the CDR3 plus reference TRBV9 and TRBJ1-3, the full variable domain is DSGVTQTPKHLITATGQRVTLRCSPRSGDLSVYWYQQSLDQGLQFLIQYYNGEERAKGNILERFSAQQFPDLHSELNLSSLELGDSALYFCASSVVGDTIYFGEGSWLTVV.

J is TRBJ2-3 and V is TRBV29-1; absent DNA, TCRdb's TRBD1 call cannot be checked. The CDR3 is made up of 12 amino acids. Germline assignment: CDR1 SQVTM and CDR2 ANQGSEA. The CDR3 loop reads CSVDPGPDTQYF.

V gene TRBV6-4 combines with J gene TRBJ1-1; the D gene TCRdb calls, TRBD1, cannot be checked with no DNA. The CDR3 sequence is 14 residues long. CDR1 is MRHNA, CDR2 SNTAGT, per germline. The CDR3 protein is CASSPGVENTEAFF.

The rearrangement uses TRBV28 and TRBJ2-7; TCRdb's D call of TRBD2 is untestable without DNA. The length of the CDR3 is 13 residues. Germline V gene sequence: CDR1 MDHEN, CDR2 SYDVKM. CDR3 region: CVSSPPEPNGQYF.

This chain uses TRBV20-1 with TRBJ2-1; TCRdb designates TRBD1, a call that cannot be tested without DNA. The V gene's germline CDR1 is DFQATT and CDR2 SNEGSKA (reference sequence). The CDR3 consists of 15 residues. CDR3 amino acids: CSATRADMPDNEQFF.

This chain uses TRBV20-1 with TRBJ2-3; TCRdb reports TRBD2, a call that lacks DNA to check it against. Per germline, CDR1 DFQATT and CDR2 SNEGSKA (reference sequence). The CDR3 has 16 residues. The CDR3: CSAPPMRGVGTDTQYF.

The chain links TRBV20-1 to TRBJ2-1; the TCRdb D gene call, TRBD1, has no DNA to confirm it. CDR1 and CDR2 from the germline V gene are DFQATT and SNEGSKA (reference sequence). This CDR3 spans 15 amino acids. CDR3 sequence: CSARNNAPQGNEQFF.

This rearrangement joins TRBV6-2 or TRBV6-3 to TRBJ2-2. CDR3 length: 13 amino acids. The V gene's germline CDR1 is MNHEY and CDR2 SVGEGT. The CDR3: CASRLGDAGELFF.

The rearrangement joins TRBV19 to TRBJ2-1; the TCRdb D gene call, TRBD1, has no DNA to confirm it. Germline values: CDR1 LNHDA, CDR2 SQIVND (reference sequence). The CDR3 is 15 amino acids. CDR3 region: CASIDIETGGNEQFF. The complete variable domain, with remaining parts taken from reference TRBV19 and TRBJ2-1, reads DGGITQSPKYLFRKEGQNVTLSCEQNLNHDAMYWYRQDPGQGLRLIYYSQIVNDFQKGDIAEGYSVSREKKESFPLTVTSAQKNPTAFYLCASIDIETGGNEQFFGPGTRLTVL.

The chain is built from TRBV29-1 and TRBJ1-1. CDR3 length: 12 amino acids. Looked up from germline, CDR1 is SQVTM and CDR2 is ANQGSEA. This CDR3 reads CSVEEGSAEAFF.